The sample holds one count of the clone carrying this TCR beta chain. This specimen belongs to a study of blood T cell repertoires in COVID-19. At the level of the study: The cDNA or gDNA used as material had been derived from T cells, B-cell-depleted T cells, or PBMCs.

The V and J ends lost 5 bases and 2 bases, in that order; junction bases with no gene match: 9. The CDR3 loop spans 15 amino acids. Germline CDR1 and CDR2: SGHTA and FQGNSA. Per the authors' pipeline: Amplification with reference gene primers provided the estimates of nucleated cell counts. Profiling relied on immunoSEQ multiplex PCR, and the TCRdb table lists in-frame clones only, not all of them. V and J calls and clone size are copied from that table; D and trimming were computed from the DNA. Of about 240,000 clones listed, 83% are singletons. The receptor comes from a human donor in a cohort sampled during active COVID-19. Sequenced material: peripheral blood. The rearrangement joins TRBV7-2 to TRBJ2-7; TRBD1 aligns across 7 bases. CDR3 residues: CASSTGQVGAYEQYF. CDR3 coding DNA: TGTGCCAGCAGCACCGGACAGGTTGGGGCCTACGAGCAGTACTTC.